These 13 T cell receptor beta chains originate from one sample sequenced in a study of shared clonotypes between healthy human individuals. TCRdb's copy holds only in-frame clones and misses some; the assay was immunoSEQ multiplex PCR. Of about 1.5 million clones in the sample, around 97% were seen once. What was sequenced was naive CD4+ T cells sorted from blood. Subset in this sample: CD45RA+ positively selected. Receptors originate from a man aged 30-40 years in good health.

The chain couples TRBV28 to TRBJ2-5; 9 bases map to TRBD1. V was pared by 0 bases and J by 2 bases, with 10 bases of the junction left unmatched. Germline lookup yields CDR1 MDHEN and CDR2 SYDVKM. This CDR3 is 18 amino acids long. The CDR3 region is CASSLWGDRVVSQETQYF. The CDR3 DNA sequence: TGTGCCAGCAGTTTATGGGGGGACAGGGTAGTTAGTCAAGAGACCCAGTACTTC.

The chain joins TRBV11-2 to TRBJ2-7; D is ambiguous. V gave up 8 bases and J gave up 0 bases, with 8 bases separating them. The CDR3 length is 12 residues. CDR1 and CDR2 from the germline V gene are SGHAT and FQNNGV. The CDR3 loop reads CASRPSSYEQYF. The DNA of the CDR3 is TGTGCCAGCCGGCCCAGCTCCTACGAGCAGTACTTC.

The chain uses TRBV10-1 and TRBJ2-5, with 7 bases identical to TRBD1. CDR1 and CDR2 from the germline V gene are WNHNN and SYGVQD (reference sequence). CDR3 length equals 13 residues. The trim removed 4 bases at V and 5 bases at J, leaving 4 bases unmatched. CDR3 sequence reads: CASSAQGLETQYF. CDR3 coding DNA: TGCGCCAGCAGTGCACAGGGGTTGGAGACCCAGTACTTC.

The gene calls are TRBV4-1 and TRBJ2-5, with 10 bases lining up with TRBD2. Looked up from germline, CDR1 is MGHRA and CDR2 is YSYEKL. J was trimmed by 5 bases and V by 0 bases; bases with no gene match: 12. This CDR3 comprises 18 residues. The CDR3 protein is CASSQEGLAGAPMETQYF. The CDR3, as DNA: TGCGCCAGCAGCCAAGAGGGTCTAGCGGGAGCTCCGATGGAGACCCAGTACTTC.

The genes are TRBV5-4 and TRBJ2-1; 10 nucleotides line up with TRBD2. The CDR3 is 16 amino acids. V lost 4 bases to trimming and J lost 7 bases; unmatched junction nucleotides: 11. Germline-derived CDR1 and CDR2 are SGHNT and YYREEE (reference sequence). CDR3 in DNA: TGTGCCAGCAGCCCGACCGGGACTAGCGTACCGAATGAGCAGTTCTTC. It translates to CASSPTGTSVPNEQFF.

The chain uses TRBV19 and TRBJ2-2; 7 bases align to TRBD1. Germline V gene lookup returns CDR1 LNHDA and CDR2 SQIVND (reference sequence). The CDR3 extends over 13 amino acids. With V trimmed by 9 bases and J by 1 base, 2 bases remained unmatched. The CDR3 nucleotides are TGTGCCAGCCGGGACAGGAACACCGGGGAGCTGTTTTTT. Its translation: CASRDRNTGELFF.

The chain recombines TRBV23-1 with TRBJ2-1; maybe TRBD1 (6 bases). TRBV23-1 is sorted into the ORF group, with uncertain function. The CDR3 contains 15 residues. Trimming took 4 bases from V and 5 from J, leaving 15 bases between them. This CDR3 is CASSPPGRGDNEQFF. The DNA for the CDR3 is TGCGCCAGCAGTCCTCCGGGCAGGGGCGACAATGAGCAGTTCTTC.

J is TRBJ1-1 and V is TRBV27; D call uncertain. Trimming removed 2 bases at V and 3 bases at J, with 7 bases between. The CDR3 loop spans 13 amino acids. In germline, CDR1 is MNHEY, CDR2 SMNVEV (reference sequence). CDR3 loop: CASSLKFDTEAFF. The CDR3 region has the DNA TGTGCCAGCAGTTTAAAGTTTGACACTGAAGCTTTCTTT.

The gene calls are TRBV6-1 and TRBJ2-7, with D tentatively TRBD2 (5 bases). Per germline, CDR1 MNHNS and CDR2 SASEGT. The CDR3 is 14 amino acids. Trimming removed 3 bases from V and 7 bases from J, with 16 bases in between. CDR3 sequence (DNA): TGTGCCAGCAGTGACCTAGAGGGTGTTCGGGAGCAGTACTTC. It specifies CASSDLEGVREQYF.

The chain uses TRBV7-8 and TRBJ2-7, with TRBD2 as a possible D gene (5 bases). This CDR3 contains 14 residues. Germline CDR1 and CDR2: SGHVS and FQNEAQ. The ends were cut back, 3 bases at V and 2 bases at J, with 11 bases in the middle. The CDR3 region is CASSFGLFTYEQYF. The CDR3 nucleotides read TGTGCCAGCAGCTTCGGACTTTTCACCTACGAGCAGTACTTC. The whole variable domain, remainder taken from reference TRBV7-8 and TRBJ2-7, is GAGVSQSPRYKVAKRGQDVALRCDPISGHVSLFWYQQALGQGPEFLTYFQNEAQLDKSGLPSDRFFAERPEGSVSTLKIQRTQQEDSAVYLCASSFGLFTYEQYFGPGTRLTVT.

J is TRBJ2-1 and V is TRBV10-3; 10 bases are a match to TRBD2. The junction had 15 bases not matched to a gene; V was cut back by 2 bases and J by 5 bases. The CDR3 sequence is 19 residues long. Germline V lookup: CDR1 ENHRY, CDR2 SYGVKD. CDR3 sequence reads: CAISEDLAGGPTSHNEQFF. The CDR3 nucleotides are TGTGCCATCAGTGAGGACTTAGCGGGAGGTCCAACAAGTCACAATGAGCAGTTCTTC.

This sequence joins TRBV6-1 and TRBJ2-6; weak D call: TRBD2 (7 bases). This CDR3 has 16 residues. Per germline, CDR1 MNHNS and CDR2 SASEGT. V lost 3 bases and J lost 2, with 11 bases in between. CDR3 in DNA: TGTGCCAGCAGTGACTGGGGGGGCGCTGGGGCCAACGTCCTGACTTTC. Translating gives CASSDWGGAGANVLTF.

This rearrangement joins TRBV11-1 to TRBJ2-7, with 7 bases identical to TRBD2. The germline V gene encodes CDR1 SGHAT and CDR2 FQDESV (reference sequence). V trimming: 0 bases; J trimming: 3 bases; junction bases outside the gene matches: 5. The CDR3 runs 15 residues. CDR3 nucleotide sequence: TGTGCCAGCAGCTTAGCGCTCGGACTAGGCTACGAGCAGTACTTC. It yields the protein CASSLALGLGYEQYF.